The source of this T cell receptor (beta chain) is a study of CD8 T cells in Susac syndrome. An amount of RNA that ranged from roughly 0.5 to 1 ug was reverse transcribed with random hexamers. With immunoSEQ multiplex PCR, TCR beta CDR3 was amplified across 54 Vbeta and 13 Jbeta. TCRdb processed the immunoSEQ multiplex PCR reads anew with MiXCR; each CDR3 protein has one entry. The sample holds 250,000 or so distinct CDR3 sequences, roughly 95% seen once. Note on this clonotype: As yet, its antigen is unknown.

From germline, CDR1 is SGHRS and CDR2 YFSETQ. There are 15 residues in the CDR3. Trimming removed 0 bases from V and 2 bases from J, with 9 bases in between. CD8+ and CD4+ T cells from blood underwent TCR beta sequencing, which was carried out in a high-throughput format. The multiple sclerosis controls comprised treatment-naive patients whose relapsing-remitting disease was stable or active. General study findings and limits: The study's TCR sequencing and HLA analysis drew on a certain number of individuals. That number was acknowledged as relatively small.

The chain couples TRBV5-1 to TRBJ1-3; D is possibly TRBD1 (5 bases). This TCR was sampled from a human donor with multiple sclerosis. The sequenced sample was CD4+ T cells from PBMCs. CDR3 DNA: TGCGCCAGCAGCTTGGAAGCAGGGACTGGAAACACCATATATTTT. Translation gives CASSLEAGTGNTIYF.